The 23 T cell receptor beta chains presented below share a single source sample, sequenced in a study of OX40 agonist ivuxolimab in advanced cancers. Profiling relied on immunoSEQ multiplex PCR, and the TCRdb table lists in-frame clones only, not all of them. The sample includes around 57,000 clones, 92% of them seen just once. Sequencing used CD4+ or CD8+ T cells sorted from blood, obtained in a trial of the OX40 agonist ivuxolimab. Every receptor here comes from an adult with an advanced solid tumor such as melanoma, head and neck, liver or kidney cancer.

The gene calls are TRBV7-3 and TRBJ2-2, with 11 bases lining up with TRBD2. Germline CDR1 is SGHTA and CDR2 is FQGTGA. The CDR3 extends over 17 amino acids. V dropped 1 base and J dropped 7; count of bases not matched to a gene: 8. The CDR3 sequence: CASSLKASGRLIGELFF. CDR3 DNA: TGTGCCAGCAGCTTAAAGGCTAGCGGGAGGTTAATCGGGGAGCTGTTTTTT.

This rearrangement joins TRBV4-3 to TRBJ1-1; possibly TRBD1 for D (6 bases). This CDR3 region has 17 residues. Trimming took 0 bases from V and 1 from J, leaving 15 bases between them. The germline V gene has CDR1 LGHNA and CDR2 YSLEER. CDR3 residues: CASSQDPEGVANTEAFF. In nucleotides, the CDR3 is TGCGCCAGCAGCCAAGATCCGGAGGGGGTAGCGAACACTGAAGCTTTCTTT.

The gene calls are TRBV2 and TRBJ2-2; TRBD1 aligns across 12 bases. The CDR3 totals 16 residues. The germline CDR1 and CDR2 sequences are SNHLY and FYNNEI. Trimming cost V 4 bases and J 6 bases; bases outside gene matches: 6. DNA of the CDR3: TGTGCCAGCAGTGTTCCGGGACAGGGGGCTCCCGGGGAGCTGTTTTTT. This encodes CASSVPGQGAPGELFF.

Remarks on this clone: The same CDR3 can be traced to other DNA sequences in this sample. The chain links TRBV30 to TRBJ1-1; D is possibly TRBD1 (6 bases). Germline lookup yields CDR1 GTSNPN and CDR2 SVGIG (reference sequence). The V end lost 0 bases, the J end lost 4 bases, and 9 bases lay between the germline ends. This CDR3 contains 13 residues. This CDR3 is CAWSVGGGTEAFF. Here the CDR3 DNA reads TGTGCCTGGAGTGTCGGAGGGGGCACTGAAGCTTTCTTT.

In DNA form, the CDR3 reads TGTGCCAGCAGAGTTCGTGGAGGCTACACCTTC. Its protein is CASRVRGGYTF. The J gene is TRBJ1-2, the V gene TRBV28, with D hard to call. The ends were cut back, 6 bases at V and 8 bases at J, with 10 bases in the middle. The CDR3 totals 11 residues. CDR1 MDHEN and CDR2 SYDVKM come from the germline V gene.

The genes are TRBV6-4 and TRBJ1-5; no clear D gene. Germline values: CDR1 MRHNA, CDR2 SNTAGT. This CDR3 spans 15 amino acids. The V end lost 2 bases, the J end lost 7 bases, and 15 bases lay between the germline ends. The CDR3 DNA reads as TGTGCCAGCAGTGACAACCCCGGGGAGGGACAGCCCCAGCATTTT. This gives the protein CASSDNPGEGQPQHF.

In this sample, this clone turned up once. This sequence joins TRBV5-1 and TRBJ2-3, with D perhaps matching TRBD1 (6 bases). This CDR3 is 16 amino acids long. Deletions cut 4 bases from V and 0 bases from J, with 15 bases between. The germline gives CDR1 SGHRS, CDR2 YFSETQ. The CDR3 loop reads CASSGSTGSSTDTQYF. CDR3 nucleotide sequence: TGCGCCAGCAGCGGAAGCACAGGGAGTAGCACAGATACGCAGTATTTT.

This clone appeared once. The chain employs TRBV30 and TRBJ1-5; D unresolved. Between the trimmed V and J ends, which lost 1 base and 2 bases, there was a span of 12 bases. CDR3 length: 15 residues. In germline, CDR1 is GTSNPN, CDR2 SVGIG (reference sequence). CDR3 coding DNA: TGTGCCTGGAGTGCAAGTTCGAGGGGCAATCAGCCCCAGCATTTT. Residues: CAWSASSRGNQPQHF. The whole variable domain, remainder taken from reference TRBV30 and TRBJ1-5, is SQTIHQWPATLVQPVGSPLSLECTVEGTSNPNLYWYRQAAGRGLQLLFYSVGIGQISSEVPQNLSASRPQDRQFILSSKKLLLSDSGFYLCAWSASSRGNQPQHFGDGTRLSIL.

Comment on this clone: The same CDR3 also results from other DNA sequences found in this sample. The chain has TRBV27 and TRBJ1-5; 9 bases are a match to TRBD1. J was trimmed by 7 bases and V by 4 bases; bases with no gene match: 5. Germline V gives CDR1 MNHEY, CDR2 SMNVEV (reference sequence). The CDR3 consists of 14 residues. In DNA, the CDR3 is TGTGCCAGCAGTTCCGGACAGGGGTACCAGCCCCAGCATTTT. Protein: CASSSGQGYQPQHF.

The chain has TRBV28 and TRBJ2-7; 9 positions match TRBD1. With 11 bases clipped from V and 2 bases from J, the junction kept 10 bases outside the gene matches. Germline CDR1 reads MDHEN; CDR2 reads SYDVKM. CDR3 length: 14 amino acids. The chain's CDR3 is CAGSGTGSTYEQYF. CDR3 DNA sequence: TGTGCCGGATCCGGGACAGGGTCGACCTACGAGCAGTACTTC.

This clone was detected only once. The chain couples TRBV30 to TRBJ2-1; D might be TRBD1 (5 bases). The germline CDR1 and CDR2 sequences are GTSNPN and SVGIG (reference sequence). The CDR3 spans 14 residues. The V end lost 4 bases, the J end lost 12 bases, and 22 bases lay between the germline ends. CDR3 sequence: CAWKGQASPQGQFF. In DNA, the CDR3 is TGTGCCTGGAAGGGCCAGGCATCCCCCCAGGGGCAGTTCTTC.

The chain is built from TRBV27 and TRBJ2-1; D uncertain. Trimming shortened V by 4 bases and J by 2 bases, and 9 bases separated the two germline ends. The germline V gene has CDR1 MNHEY and CDR2 SMNVEV (reference sequence). This CDR3 comprises 14 residues. CDR3 nucleotide sequence: TGTGCCAGCAGTTCCAGCATTACCTACAATGAGCAGTTCTTC. Translated: CASSSSITYNEQFF.

The genes are TRBV2 and TRBJ2-2; D uncertain. The ends were cut back, 2 bases at V and 6 bases at J, with 7 bases in the middle. The CDR3 consists of 13 residues. CDR1 is SNHLY and CDR2 is FYNNEI in the germline V gene. Here the CDR3 reads CASSEFLSGELFF. Here the CDR3 DNA reads TGTGCCAGCAGTGAATTTCTGTCCGGGGAGCTGTTTTTT.

The chain has TRBV7-2 and TRBJ2-1, with TRBD2 matching over 7 bases. CDR1 is SGHTA and CDR2 is FQGNSA in the germline V gene. CDR3 length: 14 amino acids. Trimming took 5 bases from V and 6 from J; bases not matched to a gene: 7. CDR3 in DNA: TGTGCCAGCAGCATAGGACTAGTCTCCAATGAGCAGTTCTTC. It translates to CASSIGLVSNEQFF.

This clone was seen many times. The V call is TRBV2, the J call TRBJ2-1, with D possibly TRBD1 on 5 matching bases. Germline V CDR1 and CDR2: SNHLY, FYNNEI. The CDR3 has 14 amino acids. V was shortened by 5 bases and J by 8 bases, with 16 bases between the two germline ends. The CDR3 bases are TGTGCCAGCAGTTTGTCCCAGGGCTGGGATGAGCAGTTCTTC. As protein: CASSLSQGWDEQFF.

V is TRBV11-2 and J is TRBJ2-3; D remains ambiguous. The length of the CDR3 is 12 residues. The V end lost 4 bases, the J end lost 0 bases, and 2 bases lay between the germline ends. Germline values: CDR1 SGHAT, CDR2 FQNNGV. Here the CDR3 reads CASSWSTDTQYF. CDR3 coding DNA: TGTGCCAGCAGCTGGAGCACAGATACGCAGTATTTT.

This clone showed up just once. The V call is TRBV5-6, the J call TRBJ1-1, with D uncertain. CDR1 and CDR2 (germline): SGHDT, YYEEEE. The V gene lost 1 base and the J gene lost 7 bases, with 14 bases spanning the gap. The CDR3 runs to 14 residues. The CDR3 bases are TGTGCCAGCAGCTTGAGTATAGGTGGAAGTGAAGCTTTCTTT. Protein product: CASSLSIGGSEAFF. Together with reference TRBV5-6 and TRBJ1-1, the CDR3 gives the full variable domain: DAGVTQSPTHLIKTRGQQVTLRCSPKSGHDTVSWYQQALGQGPQFIFQYYEEEERQRGNFPDRFSGHQFPNYSSELNVNALLLGDSALYLCASSLSIGGSEAFFGQGTRLTVV.

The J gene is TRBJ2-1, the V gene TRBV19, with 11 bases identical to TRBD2. Germline CDR1 is LNHDA and CDR2 is SQIVND (reference sequence). This CDR3 has 15 residues. Trimming cost V 7 bases and J 2 bases; bases outside gene matches: 4. CDR3 sequence: CASKIAGGPYNEQFF. Written as DNA, the CDR3 is TGTGCCAGTAAAATAGCGGGGGGGCCCTACAATGAGCAGTTCTTC.

J is TRBJ1-2 and V is TRBV7-9; D uncertain. V was shortened by 3 bases and J by 5 bases, with 10 bases between the two germline ends. CDR3 length equals 13 residues. The germline V gene has CDR1 SEHNR and CDR2 FQNEAQ (reference sequence). CDR3 region: CASSFGPGYGYTF. As DNA, the CDR3 is TGTGCCAGCAGCTTTGGCCCTGGGTATGGCTACACCTTC.

This clone occurred once. The chain links TRBV6-1 to TRBJ1-6; D gene uncertain. This CDR3 spans 14 amino acids. Per germline, CDR1 MNHNS and CDR2 SASEGT. The ends were cut back, 5 bases at V and 1 base at J, with 6 bases in the middle. The CDR3 bases are TGTGCCAGCAGTAGCCAGTCCTATAATTCACCCCTCCACTTT. This sequence encodes CASSSQSYNSPLHF.

The chain couples TRBV19 to TRBJ2-1; no clear D. This CDR3 spans 13 amino acids. Per germline, CDR1 LNHDA and CDR2 SQIVND (reference sequence). V was shortened by 7 bases and J by 2 bases, with 9 bases between the two germline ends. CDR3 in DNA: TGTGCCAGTACGGCAGGACCCTACAATGAGCAGTTCTTC. It is translated as CASTAGPYNEQFF.

V is TRBV19 and J is TRBJ1-1; 7 nucleotides line up with TRBD1. V lost 4 bases, J lost 0 bases, and 11 bases stayed unmatched. The CDR3 is 17 amino acids. Germline V CDR1 and CDR2: LNHDA, SQIVND (reference sequence). The DNA of the CDR3 is TGTGCCAGTAGTAATGACCTACAGGGGATGTTGAACACTGAAGCTTTCTTT. Encoded protein: CASSNDLQGMLNTEAFF.

The gene calls are TRBV28 and TRBJ1-3; D is unclear. V was shortened by 3 bases and J by 3 bases, with 15 bases between the two germline ends. The CDR3 length is 16 residues. CDR1 and CDR2 (germline): MDHEN, SYDVKM. CDR3 protein: CASSFQSDLHGNTIYF. The DNA for the CDR3 is TGTGCCAGCAGTTTCCAGTCCGATCTGCATGGAAACACCATATATTTT. The full variable domain, its missing parts supplied by reference TRBV28 and TRBJ1-3, is DVKVTQSSRYLVKRTGEKVFLECVQDMDHENMFWYRQDPGLGLRLIYFSYDVKMKEKGDIPEGYSVSREKKERFSLILESASTNQTSMYLCASSFQSDLHGNTIYFGEGSWLTVV.